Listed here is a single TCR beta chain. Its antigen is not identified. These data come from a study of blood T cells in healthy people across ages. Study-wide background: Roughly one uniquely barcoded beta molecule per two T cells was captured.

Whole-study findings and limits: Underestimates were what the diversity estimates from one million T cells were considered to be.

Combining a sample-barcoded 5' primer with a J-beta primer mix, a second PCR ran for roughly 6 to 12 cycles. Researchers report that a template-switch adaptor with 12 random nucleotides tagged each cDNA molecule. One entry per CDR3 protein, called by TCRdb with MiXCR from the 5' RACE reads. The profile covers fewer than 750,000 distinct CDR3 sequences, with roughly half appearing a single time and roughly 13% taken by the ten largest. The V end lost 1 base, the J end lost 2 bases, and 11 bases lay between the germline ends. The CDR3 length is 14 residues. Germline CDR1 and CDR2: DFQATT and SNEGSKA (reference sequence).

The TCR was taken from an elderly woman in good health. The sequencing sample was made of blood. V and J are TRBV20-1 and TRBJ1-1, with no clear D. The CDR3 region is CSARVGLGNTEAFF. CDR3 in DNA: TGCAGTGCTAGAGTGGGGTTAGGAAACACTGAAGCTTTCTTT.